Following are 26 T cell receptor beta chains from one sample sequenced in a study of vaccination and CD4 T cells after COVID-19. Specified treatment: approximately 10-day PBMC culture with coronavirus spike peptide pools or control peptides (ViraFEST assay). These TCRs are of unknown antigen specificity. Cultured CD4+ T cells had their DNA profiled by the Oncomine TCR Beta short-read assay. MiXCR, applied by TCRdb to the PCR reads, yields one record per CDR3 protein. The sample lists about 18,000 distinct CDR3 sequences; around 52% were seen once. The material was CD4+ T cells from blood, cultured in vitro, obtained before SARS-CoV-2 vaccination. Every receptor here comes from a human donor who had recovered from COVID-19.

The CDR3 DNA reads TGTGCCAGCAGCTCAGGCCCCTCTGGCTACACCTTC. Protein sequence: CASSSGPSGYTF. The genes are TRBV11-3 and TRBJ1-2; D gene uncertain. Per the germline V gene, CDR1 is SGHNT and CDR2 is YENEEA. The CDR3 contains 12 residues. The V and J ends lost 4 bases and 7 bases respectively, with 10 bases between them.

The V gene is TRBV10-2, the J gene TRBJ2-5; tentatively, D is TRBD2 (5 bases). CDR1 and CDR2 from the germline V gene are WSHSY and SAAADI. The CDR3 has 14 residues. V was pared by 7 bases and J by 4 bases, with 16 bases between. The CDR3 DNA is TGCGCCAGCAAGACACGGGATTGGGGAGAGACCCAGTACTTC. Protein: CASKTRDWGETQYF.

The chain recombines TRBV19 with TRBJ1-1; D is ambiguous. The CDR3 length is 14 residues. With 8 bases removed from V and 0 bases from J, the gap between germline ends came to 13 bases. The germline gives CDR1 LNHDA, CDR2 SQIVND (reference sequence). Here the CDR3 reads CASGNSRMNTEAFF. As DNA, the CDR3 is TGTGCCAGTGGGAACAGCAGAATGAACACTGAAGCTTTCTTT. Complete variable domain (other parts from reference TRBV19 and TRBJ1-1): DGGITQSPKYLFRKEGQNVTLSCEQNLNHDAMYWYRQDPGQGLRLIYYSQIVNDFQKGDIAEGYSVSREKKESFPLTVTSAQKNPTAFYLCASGNSRMNTEAFFGQGTRLTVV.

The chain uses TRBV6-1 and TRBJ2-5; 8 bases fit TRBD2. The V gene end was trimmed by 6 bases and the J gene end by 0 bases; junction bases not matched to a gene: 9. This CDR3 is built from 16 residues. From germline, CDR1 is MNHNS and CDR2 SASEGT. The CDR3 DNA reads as TGTGCCAGCAGACAAATAGCGGGGTCCTACCAAGAGACCCAGTACTTC. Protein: CASRQIAGSYQETQYF.

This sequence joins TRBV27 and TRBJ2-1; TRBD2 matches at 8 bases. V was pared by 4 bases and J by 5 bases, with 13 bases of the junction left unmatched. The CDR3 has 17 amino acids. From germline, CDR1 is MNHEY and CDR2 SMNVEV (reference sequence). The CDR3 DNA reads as TGTGCCAGCAGTTCCCTAGGGCGGGGGGCACTCAACAATGAGCAGTTCTTC. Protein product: CASSSLGRGALNNEQFF.

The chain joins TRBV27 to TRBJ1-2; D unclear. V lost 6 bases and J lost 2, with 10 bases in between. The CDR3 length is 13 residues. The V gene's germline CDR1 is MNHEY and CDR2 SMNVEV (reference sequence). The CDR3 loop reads CASRKSSNYGYTF. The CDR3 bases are TGTGCCAGCAGAAAGTCGTCGAACTATGGCTACACCTTC.

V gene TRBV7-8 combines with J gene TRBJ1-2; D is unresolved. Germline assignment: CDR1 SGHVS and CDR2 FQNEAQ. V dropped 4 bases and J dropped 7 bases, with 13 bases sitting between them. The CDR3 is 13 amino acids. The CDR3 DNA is TGTGCCAGCAGCTCGTTGGATCGGGGTGGCTACACCTTC. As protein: CASSSLDRGGYTF.

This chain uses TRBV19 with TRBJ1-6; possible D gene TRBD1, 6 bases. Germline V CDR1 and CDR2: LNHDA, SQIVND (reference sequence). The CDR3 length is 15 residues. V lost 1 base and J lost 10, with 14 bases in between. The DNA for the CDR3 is TGTGCCAGTAGTATAGTACTGGGGGCTAACTCACCCCTCCACTTT. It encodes CASSIVLGANSPLHF.

Written as DNA, the CDR3 is TGTGCCAGCAAGGGCAGGGTGTATGGCTACACCTTC. Protein: CASKGRVYGYTF. The chain combines TRBV6-1 with TRBJ1-2; a weak D match, TRBD1 (5 bases). V lost 7 bases, J lost 5 bases, and 11 bases lay in between. This CDR3 comprises 12 residues. Germline V gives CDR1 MNHNS, CDR2 SASEGT.

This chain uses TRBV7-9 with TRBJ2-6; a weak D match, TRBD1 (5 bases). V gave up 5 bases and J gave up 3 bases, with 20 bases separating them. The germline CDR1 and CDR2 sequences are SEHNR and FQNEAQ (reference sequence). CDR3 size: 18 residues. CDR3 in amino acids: CASSAYYSTASGANVLTF. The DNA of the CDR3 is TGTGCCAGCAGCGCCTACTACTCGACAGCAAGTGGGGCCAACGTCCTGACTTTC.

In DNA form, the CDR3 reads TGTGCCAGCAGTCCCGGGACAGGGGACTCCTACGAGCAGTACTTC. It yields the protein CASSPGTGDSYEQYF. The chain has TRBV12-3 or TRBV12-4 and TRBJ2-7; 10 nucleotides align to TRBD1. This CDR3 spans 15 amino acids. With 5 bases clipped from V and 0 bases from J, the junction kept 4 bases outside the gene matches.

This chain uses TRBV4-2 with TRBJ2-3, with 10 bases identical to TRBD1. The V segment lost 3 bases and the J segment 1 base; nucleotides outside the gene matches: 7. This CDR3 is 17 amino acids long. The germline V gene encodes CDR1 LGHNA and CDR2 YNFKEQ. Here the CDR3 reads CASSQDTGTGGTDTQYF. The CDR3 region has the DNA TGTGCCAGCAGCCAGGATACCGGGACAGGGGGCACAGATACGCAGTATTTT.

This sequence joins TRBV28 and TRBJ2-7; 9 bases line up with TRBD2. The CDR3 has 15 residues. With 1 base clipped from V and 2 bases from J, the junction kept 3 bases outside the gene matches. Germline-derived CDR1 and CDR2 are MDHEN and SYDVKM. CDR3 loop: CASSLSRGRAYEQYF. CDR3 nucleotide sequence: TGTGCCAGCAGTTTATCCCGCGGGAGGGCCTACGAGCAGTACTTC.

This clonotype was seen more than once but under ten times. CDR3 in DNA: TGTGCCAGCAGATCAGGGGGCCCTGAAGCTTTCTTT. Translation gives CASRSGGPEAFF. The V gene is TRBV27, the J gene TRBJ1-1; 8 nucleotides agree with TRBD1. The CDR3 has 12 residues. CDR1 is MNHEY and CDR2 is SMNVEV in the germline V gene (reference sequence). With 6 bases clipped from V and 6 bases from J, the junction kept 3 bases outside the gene matches.

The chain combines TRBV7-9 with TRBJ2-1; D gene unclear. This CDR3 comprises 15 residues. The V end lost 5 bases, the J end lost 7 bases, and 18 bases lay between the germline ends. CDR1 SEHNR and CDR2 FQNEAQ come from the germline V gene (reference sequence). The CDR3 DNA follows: TGTGCCAGCAGCCCCCCAGGCTTTTGGGAAAATGAGCAGTTCTTC. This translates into CASSPPGFWENEQFF. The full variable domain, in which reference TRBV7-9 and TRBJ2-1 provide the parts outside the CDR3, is DTGVSQNPRHKITKRGQNVTFRCDPISEHNRLYWYRQTLGQGPEFLTYFQNEAQLEKSRLLSDRFSAERPKGSFSTLEIQRTEQGDSAMYLCASSPPGFWENEQFFGPGTRLTVL.

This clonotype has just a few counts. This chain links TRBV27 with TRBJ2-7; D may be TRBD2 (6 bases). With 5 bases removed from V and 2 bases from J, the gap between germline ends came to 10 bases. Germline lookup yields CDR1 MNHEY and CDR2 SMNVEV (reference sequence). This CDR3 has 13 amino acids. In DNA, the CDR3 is TGTGCCAGCAGTCGTGGAGGGACCTACGAGCAGTACTTC. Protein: CASSRGGTYEQYF.

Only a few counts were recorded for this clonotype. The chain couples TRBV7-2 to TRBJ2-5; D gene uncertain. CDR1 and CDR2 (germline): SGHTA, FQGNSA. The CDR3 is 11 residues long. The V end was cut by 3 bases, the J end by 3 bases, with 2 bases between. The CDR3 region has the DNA TGTGCCAGCAGCTTGAAAGAGACCCAGTACTTC. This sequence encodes CASSLKETQYF.

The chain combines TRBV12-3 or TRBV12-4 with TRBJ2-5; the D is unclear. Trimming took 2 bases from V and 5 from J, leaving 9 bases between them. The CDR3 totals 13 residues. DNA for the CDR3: TGTGCCAGCAGTTTACTGGGCCGGGAGACCCAGTACTTC. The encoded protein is CASSLLGRETQYF.

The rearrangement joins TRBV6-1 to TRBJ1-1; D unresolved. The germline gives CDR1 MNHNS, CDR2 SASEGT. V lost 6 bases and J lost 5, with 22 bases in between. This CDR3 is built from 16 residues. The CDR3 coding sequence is TGTGCCAGCAGCAACCGGAATTCTGGGCCTTTAACTGAAGCTTTCTTT. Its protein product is CASSNRNSGPLTEAFF.

The CDR3 region has the DNA TGTGCCAGCAGTAAGGGACCTTCAGAGACCCAGTACTTC. Protein product: CASSKGPSETQYF. This sequence joins TRBV2 and TRBJ2-5; D may match TRBD1 or TRBD2 (5 bases each). Trimming removed 5 bases at V and 4 bases at J, with 11 bases between. The CDR3 spans 13 residues. Germline values: CDR1 SNHLY, CDR2 FYNNEI. The entire variable domain, with the rest obtained from reference TRBV2 and TRBJ2-5, is as follows: EPEVTQTPSHQVTQMGQEVILRCVPISNHLYFYWYRQILGQKVEFLVSFYNNEISEKSEIFDDQFSVERPDGSNFTLKIRSTKLEDSAMYFCASSKGPSETQYFGPGTRLLVL.

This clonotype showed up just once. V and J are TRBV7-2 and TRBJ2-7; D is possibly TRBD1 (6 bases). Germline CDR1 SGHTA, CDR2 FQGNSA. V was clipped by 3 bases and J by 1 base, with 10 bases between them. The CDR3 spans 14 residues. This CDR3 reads CASSLGAGSYEQYF. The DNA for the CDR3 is TGTGCCAGCAGCTTGGGGGCAGGGTCCTACGAGCAGTACTTC.

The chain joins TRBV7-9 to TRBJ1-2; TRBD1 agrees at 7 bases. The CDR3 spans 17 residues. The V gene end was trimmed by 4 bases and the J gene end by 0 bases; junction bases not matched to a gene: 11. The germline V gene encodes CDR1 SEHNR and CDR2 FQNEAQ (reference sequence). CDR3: CASSYGGQSPTNYGYTF. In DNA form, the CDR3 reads TGTGCCAGCAGCTACGGGGGACAGAGCCCGACTAACTATGGCTACACCTTC.

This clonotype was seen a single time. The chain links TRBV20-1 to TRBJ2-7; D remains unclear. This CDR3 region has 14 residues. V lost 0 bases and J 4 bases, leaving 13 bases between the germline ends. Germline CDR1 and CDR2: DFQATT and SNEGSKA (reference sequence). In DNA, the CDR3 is TGCAGTGCTAGAGATCGTAAAGCCAATTACGAGCAGTACTTC. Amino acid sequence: CSARDRKANYEQYF.

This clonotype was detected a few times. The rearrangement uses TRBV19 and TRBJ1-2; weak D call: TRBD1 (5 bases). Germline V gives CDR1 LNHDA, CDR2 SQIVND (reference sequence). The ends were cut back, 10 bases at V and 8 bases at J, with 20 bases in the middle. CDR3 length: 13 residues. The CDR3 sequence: CAIRLVGARGYTF. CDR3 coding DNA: TGTGCCATCCGATTGGTAGGGGCGCGAGGCTACACCTTC. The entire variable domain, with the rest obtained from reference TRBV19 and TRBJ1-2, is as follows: DGGITQSPKYLFRKEGQNVTLSCEQNLNHDAMYWYRQDPGQGLRLIYYSQIVNDFQKGDIAEGYSVSREKKESFPLTVTSAQKNPTAFYLCAIRLVGARGYTFGSGTRLTVV.

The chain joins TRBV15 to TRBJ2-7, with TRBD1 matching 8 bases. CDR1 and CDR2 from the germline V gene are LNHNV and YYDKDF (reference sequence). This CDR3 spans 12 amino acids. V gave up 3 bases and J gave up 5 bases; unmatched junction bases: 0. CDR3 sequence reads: CATSRTGDEQYF. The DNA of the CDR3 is TGTGCCACCAGCAGGACAGGGGACGAGCAGTACTTC.

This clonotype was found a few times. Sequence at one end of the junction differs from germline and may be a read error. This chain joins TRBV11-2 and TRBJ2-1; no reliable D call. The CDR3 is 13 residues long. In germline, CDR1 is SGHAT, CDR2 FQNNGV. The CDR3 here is CASSLDPGPEDVF. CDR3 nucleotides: TGTGCCAGCAGCTTAGATCCCGGACCCGAAGATGTCTTC.